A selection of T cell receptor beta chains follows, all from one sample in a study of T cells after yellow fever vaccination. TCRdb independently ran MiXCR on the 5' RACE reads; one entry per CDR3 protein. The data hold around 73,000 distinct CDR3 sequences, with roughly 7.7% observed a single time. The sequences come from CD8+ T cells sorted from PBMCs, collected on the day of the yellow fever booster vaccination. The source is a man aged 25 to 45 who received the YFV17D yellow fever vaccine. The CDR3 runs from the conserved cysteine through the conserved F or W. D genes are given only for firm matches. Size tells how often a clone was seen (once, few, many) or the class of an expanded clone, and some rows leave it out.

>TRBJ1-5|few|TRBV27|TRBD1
CASRRTGGYNSNQPQHF
TGTGCCAGCAGGAGGACAGGGGGCTACAATAGCAATCAGCCCCAGCATTTT
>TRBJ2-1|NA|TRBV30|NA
CAWTAWKGHVNEQFF
TGTGCCTGGACGGCGTGGAAGGGGCATGTCAATGAGCAGTTCTTC
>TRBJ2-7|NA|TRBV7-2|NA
CASGEAGSYEQYF
TGTGCCAGCGGGGAAGCGGGCAGCTACGAGCAGTACTTC
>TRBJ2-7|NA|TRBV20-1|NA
CSASWLNSYEQYF
TGCAGTGCTAGTTGGCTGAACTCCTACGAGCAGTACTTC
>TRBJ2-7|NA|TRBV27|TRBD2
CASRPVPGGGYEQYF
TGTGCCAGCAGACCCGTCCCCGGCGGGGGCTACGAGCAGTACTTC
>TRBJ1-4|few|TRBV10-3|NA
CAIRGATNEKLFF
TGTGCCATCAGGGGGGCAACTAATGAAAAACTGTTTTTT
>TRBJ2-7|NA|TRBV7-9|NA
CASSLEGFEQYF
TGTGCCAGCAGCTTAGAGGGGTTCGAGCAGTACTTC
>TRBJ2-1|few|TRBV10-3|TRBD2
CAITNAGEVNEQFF
TGTGCCATCACAAATGCGGGAGAGGTCAATGAGCAGTTCTTC
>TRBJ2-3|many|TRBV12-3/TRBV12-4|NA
CASSPSGGTDTQYF
TGTGCCAGCAGTCCCTCCGGAGGCACAGATACGCAGTATTTT
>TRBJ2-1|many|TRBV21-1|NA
CASSPRDFFYNEQFF
TGTGCCAGCAGCCCCCGGGACTTCTTCTACAATGAGCAGTTCTTC
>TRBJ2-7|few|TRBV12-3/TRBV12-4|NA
CASSLTGDGYEQYF
TGTGCCAGCAGTTTAACCGGCGACGGCTACGAGCAGTACTTC
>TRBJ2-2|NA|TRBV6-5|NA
CASSYRTRNTGELFF
TGTGCCAGCAGTTACAGAACCCGGAACACCGGGGAGCTGTTTTTT
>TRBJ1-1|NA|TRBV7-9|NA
CASSTDRGNTEAFF
TGTGCCAGCAGCACAGATAGGGGGAACACTGAAGCTTTCTTT
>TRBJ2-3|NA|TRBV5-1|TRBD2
CASKAGADTQYF
TGCGCCAGCAAAGCGGGAGCAGATACGCAGTATTTT
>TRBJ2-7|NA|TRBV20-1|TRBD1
CSITGTGYYEQYF
TGCAGTATCACCGGGACAGGCTACTACGAGCAGTACTTC
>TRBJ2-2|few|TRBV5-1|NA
CASSEVSGAGELFF
TGCGCCAGCTCGGAGGTGTCAGGGGCCGGGGAGCTGTTTTTT